These 25 T cell receptor beta chains came from one sample sequenced in a study of cytomegalovirus exposure and HLA in healthy donors (dated by TCRdb to about 2017). Receptor libraries were prepared by the immunoSEQ multiplex PCR assay. The multiplex PCR relied on a mix of 60 forward primers for TCR Vbeta segments and 13 reverse primers for TCR Jbeta segments. Drawn from immuneACCESS, this table holds only the in-frame rearrangements with V and J called that TCRdb kept. Clones are partly lost; checked studies trace under half to an unresolved V gene and leave the rest unexplained. Recorded for this sample are about 230,000 clones; roughly 90% of them occurred a single time. The ten most abundant clones make up over 0.95% of the sample. Sequencing was performed on PBMCs. These receptors all come from a woman aged 18-35 years in good health and CMV-seronegative.

This chain connects TRBV7-6 to TRBJ2-7; no firm D call. The length of the CDR3 is 12 residues. The V gene's germline CDR1 is SGHVS and CDR2 FNYEAQ. V lost 1 base, J lost 7 bases, and 8 bases lay in between. CDR3 sequence: CASSLGGREQYF. CDR3 nucleotides: TGTGCCAGCAGCTTAGGCGGTCGGGAGCAGTACTTC. The full variable domain, rest sourced from reference TRBV7-6 and TRBJ2-7, is GAGVSQSPRYKVTKRGQDVALRCDPISGHVSLYWYRQALGQGPEFLTYFNYEAQQDKSGLPNDRFSAERPEGSISTLTIQRTEQRDSAMYRCASSLGGREQYFGPGTRLTVT.

CDR3 amino acids: CASRWEQHNEQFF. The DNA for the CDR3 is TGTGCCAGTCGATGGGAGCAGCACAATGAGCAGTTCTTC. The genes are TRBV2 and TRBJ2-1; a weak D match, TRBD2 (5 bases). V dropped 9 bases and J dropped 5 bases, with 14 bases sitting between them. This CDR3 region has 13 residues. Germline V gene data show CDR1 as SNHLY and CDR2 as FYNNEI.

The chain links TRBV5-5 to TRBJ2-2; 10 positions match TRBD1. The V gene end was trimmed by 4 bases and the J gene end by 6 bases; junction bases not matched to a gene: 3. The germline gives CDR1 SGHKS, CDR2 YYEKEE (reference sequence). The length of the CDR3 is 14 residues. CDR3 sequence: CASSRQGAPGELFF. DNA for the CDR3: TGTGCCAGCAGCCGACAGGGGGCGCCCGGGGAGCTGTTTTTT. The full variable domain, with the rest looked up from reference TRBV5-5 and TRBJ2-2, is DAGVTQSPTHLIKTRGQQVTLRCSPISGHKSVSWYQQVLGQGPQFIFQYYEKEERGRGNFPDRFSARQFPNYSSELNVNALLLGDSALYLCASSRQGAPGELFFGEGSRLTVL.

This clone was counted once. V usage is TRBV4-2 and J usage is TRBJ2-2, with TRBD1 matching over 10 bases. Trimming took 4 bases from V and 0 from J; bases not matched to a gene: 2. Germline V gene lookup returns CDR1 LGHNA and CDR2 YNFKEQ. This CDR3 spans 16 amino acids. The DNA of the CDR3 is TGTGCCAGCAGCCGAGGACAGGGGGCGAACACCGGGGAGCTGTTTTTT. Amino acids: CASSRGQGANTGELFF.

This chain connects TRBV6-5 to TRBJ1-1; 10 bases agree with TRBD1. CDR3 length: 14 amino acids. CDR1 and CDR2 (germline): MNHEY, SVGAGI. The trim removed 2 bases at V and 6 bases at J, leaving 3 bases unmatched. The CDR3 DNA reads TGTGCCAGCAGTTACCCAGGGACAGGGGCTGAAGCTTTCTTT. Its protein is CASSYPGTGAEAFF.

The V gene is TRBV29-1, the J gene TRBJ2-3; D may be TRBD2 (5 bases). The CDR3 is 13 amino acids. Trimming stripped 4 bases from V and 3 bases from J, with 11 bases between. Germline CDR1 is SQVTM and CDR2 is ANQGSEA. CDR3 DNA sequence: TGCAGCGTTGTGAGCAGACTAACAGATACGCAGTATTTT. It translates to CSVVSRLTDTQYF.

The CDR3 region is CASSPTVTGQDEKLFF. CDR3 sequence (DNA): TGTGCCAGCAGCCCTACGGTGACAGGGCAAGATGAAAAACTGTTTTTT. The chain recombines TRBV27 with TRBJ1-4; 7 bases fit TRBD1. Germline V gene data show CDR1 as MNHEY and CDR2 as SMNVEV (reference sequence). The length of the CDR3 is 16 residues. J gave up 6 bases and V 6 bases, and 13 bases lay outside the gene matches.

This chain links TRBV11-2 with TRBJ2-7; perhaps TRBD2 as D (7 bases). This CDR3 is built from 14 residues. The germline gives CDR1 SGHAT, CDR2 FQNNGV. The ends were cut back, 6 bases at V and 4 bases at J, with 16 bases in the middle. The CDR3 DNA follows: TGTGCCAGCAGGGATATCGGGGGGCTATACGAGCAGTACTTC. This gives the protein CASRDIGGLYEQYF.

The chain combines TRBV5-1 with TRBJ2-6, with D tentatively TRBD1 (6 bases). From germline, CDR1 is SGHRS and CDR2 YFSETQ. Trimming removed 4 bases at V and 0 bases at J, with 20 bases between. CDR3 length: 19 amino acids. CDR3: CASSLSTGTFISGANVLTF. In DNA, the CDR3 is TGCGCCAGCAGCCTGTCGACAGGTACTTTTATCTCTGGGGCCAACGTCCTGACTTTC.

The rearrangement uses TRBV30 and TRBJ2-3; 7 bases are a match to TRBD1. Germline trimming cut 1 base from V and 4 bases from J; bases unmatched to any gene: 5. Germline V lookup: CDR1 GTSNPN, CDR2 SVGIG (reference sequence). The CDR3 runs 14 residues. CDR3: CAWSDRGHADTQYF. For the CDR3, the DNA is TGTGCCTGGAGTGACAGGGGTCACGCAGATACGCAGTATTTT.

The chain uses TRBV4-3 and TRBJ2-7; weak D call: TRBD2 (5 bases). Germline loops: CDR1 LGHNA, CDR2 YSLEER. This CDR3 region has 12 residues. Trimming cost V 1 base and J 6 bases, with 7 bases left between them. CDR3 coding DNA: TGCGCCAGCAGCCAAGTACGGGGCGAGCAGTACTTC. This translates into CASSQVRGEQYF.

The table lists this clone with a count of one. Other DNA sequences of this sample code for an identical CDR3. V gene TRBV6-5 combines with J gene TRBJ1-1; D unclear. V lost 3 bases and J 0 bases, leaving 5 bases between the germline ends. This CDR3 is 13 amino acids long. Per the germline V gene, CDR1 is MNHEY and CDR2 is SVGAGI. The CDR3, as DNA: TGTGCCAGCAGTTATGCGATGAACACTGAAGCTTTCTTT. Its translation: CASSYAMNTEAFF.

The chain couples TRBV27 to TRBJ2-5; 8 bases fit TRBD1. The J segment lost 4 bases and the V segment lost 0 bases, leaving 10 bases of the junction unmatched. This CDR3 comprises 17 residues. Germline CDR1 and CDR2: MNHEY and SMNVEV (reference sequence). The DNA of the CDR3 is TGTGCCAGCAGTTTATCGGCCGGCAGGGGGCGGCGAGAGACCCAGTACTTC. Its translation is CASSLSAGRGRRETQYF.

V gene TRBV5-5 combines with J gene TRBJ1-3; D may be TRBD1 (6 bases). V shed 2 bases and J shed 4 bases, with 13 bases lying between them. There are 15 residues in the CDR3. CDR1 and CDR2 from the germline V gene are SGHKS and YYEKEE (reference sequence). CDR3: CASSFAGGPGNTIYF. CDR3 DNA: TGTGCCAGCAGCTTCGCCGGGGGGCCCGGAAACACCATATATTTT.

This chain links TRBV10-2 with TRBJ1-5, with a weak D call TRBD1 (6 bases). V was pared by 6 bases and J by 0 bases, with 9 bases between. The length of the CDR3 is 14 residues. Germline CDR1 reads WSHSY; CDR2 reads SAAADI. CDR3 residues: CASRGAFSNQPQHF. The CDR3 bases are TGCGCCAGCAGGGGGGCATTTAGCAATCAGCCCCAGCATTTT.

J is TRBJ1-5 and V is TRBV10-2; D may be TRBD1 (5 bases). CDR3 size: 17 residues. Trimming took off 0 bases at V and 2 bases at J, with 14 bases between the two ends. The germline V gene has CDR1 WSHSY and CDR2 SAAADI. The CDR3, as DNA: TGCGCCAGCAGTGAGTCTAGCAGGGTACGGGGCAATCAGCCCCAGCATTTT. Protein: CASSESSRVRGNQPQHF.

V is TRBV5-1 and J is TRBJ2-3, with a tentative D call TRBD2 (6 bases). Germline V lookup: CDR1 SGHRS, CDR2 YFSETQ. The V gene lost 0 bases and the J gene lost 0 bases, with 11 bases spanning the gap. The CDR3 consists of 16 residues. CDR3 DNA sequence: TGCGCCAGCAGCTTGGGGGACGGGGGAAGCACAGATACGCAGTATTTT. It specifies CASSLGDGGSTDTQYF.

The rearrangement joins TRBV11-2 to TRBJ1-2; tentatively, D is TRBD1 (6 bases). Trimming left V 6 bases short and J 4 bases short, with 18 bases between. Germline CDR1 reads SGHAT; CDR2 reads FQNNGV. This CDR3 is built from 15 residues. CDR3 region: CASRPRGGAGYGYTF. The DNA for the CDR3 is TGTGCCAGCAGACCGAGGGGGGGCGCGGGCTATGGCTACACCTTC.

Note on this clone: Other DNA sequences of this sample code for an identical CDR3. V is TRBV9 and J is TRBJ2-7, with no clear D. V was shortened by 0 bases and J by 2 bases, with 6 bases between the two germline ends. Germline V gene sequence: CDR1 SGDLS, CDR2 YYNGEE. This CDR3 is built from 13 residues. CDR3 nucleotide sequence: TGTGCCAGCAGCGTAGGGGCAGCCTACGAGCAGTACTTC. This gives the protein CASSVGAAYEQYF.

This clone showed up just once. The chain recombines TRBV5-1 with TRBJ2-5, with a possible D match to TRBD1 (5 bases). Germline values: CDR1 SGHRS, CDR2 YFSETQ. V was pared by 5 bases and J by 1 base, with 12 bases between. The CDR3 is made up of 14 amino acids. CDR3 coding DNA: TGCGCCAGCAGGGACACATTATCCCAAGAGACCCAGTACTTC. Its translation is CASRDTLSQETQYF. The full variable domain, completed using reference TRBV5-1 and TRBJ2-5, is KAGVTQTPRYLIKTRGQQVTLSCSPISGHRSVSWYQQTPGQGLQFLFEYFSETQRNKGNFPGRFSGRQFSNSRSEMNVSTLELGDSALYLCASRDTLSQETQYFGPGTRLLVL.

The V gene is TRBV5-1, the J gene TRBJ2-7, with 12 bases identical to TRBD2. V trimming: 4 bases; J trimming: 7 bases; junction bases outside the gene matches: 6. The CDR3 is 14 amino acids. The germline gives CDR1 SGHRS, CDR2 YFSETQ. The CDR3 loop reads CASSRLAGAGEQYF. For the CDR3, the DNA is TGCGCCAGCAGCCGACTAGCGGGGGCAGGGGAGCAGTACTTC.

The chain is built from TRBV4-1 and TRBJ2-5; 12 bases map to TRBD2. The CDR3 contains 15 residues. The trim removed 3 bases at V and 5 bases at J, leaving 4 bases unmatched. Looked up from germline, CDR1 is MGHRA and CDR2 is YSYEKL. The CDR3 reads CASSQLGLAGETQYF. CDR3 DNA: TGCGCCAGCAGCCAGCTAGGACTAGCGGGGGAGACCCAGTACTTC.

This chain joins TRBV4-2 and TRBJ1-6, with a tentative D call TRBD1 (6 bases). Trimming took 0 bases from V and 7 from J, leaving 13 bases between them. CDR1 and CDR2 from the germline V gene are LGHNA and YNFKEQ. The CDR3 contains 16 residues. CDR3 in DNA: TGTGCCAGCAGCCAAGAATTGACGGGGACAAATTCACCCCTCCACTTT. It yields the protein CASSQELTGTNSPLHF.

The CDR3 DNA follows: TGCAGCGTTGGCCCCCACAGGGCACCTCCGTACGAGCAGTACTTC. Its translation is CSVGPHRAPPYEQYF. The chain is built from TRBV29-1 and TRBJ2-7, with D possibly being TRBD1 (6 bases). The CDR3 extends over 15 amino acids. Trimming pared 4 bases from V and 4 bases from J, leaving 20 bases between. The germline CDR1 and CDR2 sequences are SQVTM and ANQGSEA.

The chain combines TRBV19 with TRBJ2-7; TRBD1 matches 10 bases. Germline trimming cut 9 bases from V and 4 bases from J; bases unmatched to any gene: 6. This CDR3 is built from 13 residues. Per the germline V gene, CDR1 is LNHDA and CDR2 is SQIVND (reference sequence). CDR3 DNA sequence: TGTGCCAGCTCCGGGACAGGGGTTTACGAGCAGTACTTC. This codes for CASSGTGVYEQYF. Full variable domain (remainder filled in from reference TRBV19 and TRBJ2-7): DGGITQSPKYLFRKEGQNVTLSCEQNLNHDAMYWYRQDPGQGLRLIYYSQIVNDFQKGDIAEGYSVSREKKESFPLTVTSAQKNPTAFYLCASSGTGVYEQYFGPGTRLTVT.